A selection of T cell receptor beta chains follows, all from one sample in a study of T-cell memory formation after mild COVID-19. TCRdb independently ran MiXCR on the 5' RACE reads; one entry per CDR3 protein. In the table there are approximately 290,000 distinct CDR3 sequences, 19% of which are singletons. Sequencing was done on a sample of PBMCs or a T cell subset sorted from them (not recorded which). The receptors originated from a man between 18 and 29 years old who had mild COVID-19 (a few samples of this study predate the infection). Cell type and time point are not known. The CDR3 runs from the conserved cysteine through the conserved F or W. Each record gives: CDR3 protein, J gene, clone size, V gene. Size is omitted from some rows. Given values are once, few, many or a class for expanded clones.

CDR3: CSVSYQVPEAFF; J: TRBJ1-1; size: few; V: TRBV29-1
CDR3: CASSLGPYQETQYF; J: TRBJ2-5; size: -; V: TRBV5-1
CDR3: CASSSQLAGGYTDTQYF; J: TRBJ2-3; size: few; V: TRBV7-9
CDR3: CATSDRPLSGGTDTQYF; J: TRBJ2-3; size: -; V: TRBV24-1
CDR3: CASSPINPDRSYEQYF; J: TRBJ2-7; size: few; V: TRBV6-6
CDR3: CSVSGGRNEQYF; J: TRBJ2-7; size: few; V: TRBV20-1
CDR3: CASSYVRADTIYF; J: TRBJ1-3; size: few; V: TRBV5-6
CDR3: CASSLVGNNQPQHF; J: TRBJ1-5; size: -; V: TRBV7-2
CDR3: CASSHPTRQGGYNEQFF; J: TRBJ2-1; size: many; V: TRBV4-3
CDR3: CASSFMEWSGYTF; J: TRBJ1-2; size: -; V: TRBV5-6
CDR3: CASSEAPGAGELFF; J: TRBJ2-2; size: few; V: TRBV2
CDR3: CSARDVRWNSPLHF; J: TRBJ1-6; size: -; V: TRBV20-1
CDR3: CASSLGGPINQPQHF; J: TRBJ1-5; size: -; V: TRBV5-5
CDR3: CASSPNREGTDTQYF; J: TRBJ2-3; size: -; V: TRBV2
CDR3: CASSQGQGGVLRNTEAFF; J: TRBJ1-1; size: few; V: TRBV6-5
CDR3: CASSFTGGDTGELFF; J: TRBJ2-2; size: -; V: TRBV5-1